This TCR beta chain was found in a study of control samples from healthy donors and cancer patients. Clones were read by immunoSEQ multiplex PCR, and TCRdb kept only the in-frame ones, dropping some. The top ten hold about 12% of the sample, which has about 120,000 clones, about 83% seen once. The CDR3 consists of 13 residues. Germline loops: CDR1 LGHDT, CDR2 YNNKEL (reference sequence). Trimming took off 3 bases at V and 0 bases at J, with 5 bases between the two ends. The clonotype was recovered from a man between 25 and 39 years old in good health. Sequencing was performed on blood. The rearrangement uses TRBV3-1 (or the pseudogene TRBV3-2) and TRBJ1-2, with unresolved D. For the CDR3, the DNA is TGTGCCAGCAGCCACGGGACTAACTATGGCTACACCTTC. Protein: CASSHGTNYGYTF.